This T cell receptor (beta chain) was observed in a study of identical twins. General study findings and limits: Low generation probability was overrepresented in out-of-frame alpha sequences shared by twins.

A universal primer site came from template switching; cDNA carried unique molecular identifiers. TCRdb reprocessed the 5' RACE reads via MiXCR and lists one record per CDR3 protein. The data contain around 340,000 distinct CDR3 sequences, 7% to 9.5% of them seen just once; the ten biggest clones take up under 9.5%. A few counts support this clonotype. Its specificity is not known. The receptor's source is a woman in her 50s in good health. Sample: naive T cells sorted from blood.

CDR3 protein: CASSYIDTGELFF. DNA of the CDR3: TGTGCCAGCAGTTACATTGACACCGGGGAGCTGTTTTTT. The genes are TRBV6-2 or TRBV6-3 and TRBJ2-2; no clear D gene. CDR3 length: 13 amino acids. Trimming took 2 bases from V and 3 from J, leaving 4 bases between them. Looked up from germline, CDR1 is MNHEY and CDR2 is SVGEGT.